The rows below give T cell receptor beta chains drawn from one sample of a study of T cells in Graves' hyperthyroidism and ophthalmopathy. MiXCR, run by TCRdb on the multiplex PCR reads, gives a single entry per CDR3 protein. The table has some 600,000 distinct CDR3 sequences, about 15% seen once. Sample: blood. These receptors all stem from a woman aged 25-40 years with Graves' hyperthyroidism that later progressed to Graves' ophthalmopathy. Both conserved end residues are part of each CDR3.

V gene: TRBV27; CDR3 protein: CASSLETTTSYEQYF
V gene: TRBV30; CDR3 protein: CAWNPGVLSPLHF
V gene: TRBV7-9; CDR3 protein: CASSPLHF
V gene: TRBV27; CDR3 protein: CASSSPGTEDNTEAFF
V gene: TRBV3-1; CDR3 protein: CASSQEATGAFF
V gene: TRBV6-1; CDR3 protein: CASRSDRISNQPQHF
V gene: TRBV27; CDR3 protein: CASSFQGGTSGGDEQFF
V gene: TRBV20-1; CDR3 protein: CSAAGGEAQETQYF
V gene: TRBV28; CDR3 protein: CASSLGVGTQYF
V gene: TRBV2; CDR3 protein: CASSRGGNTEAFF
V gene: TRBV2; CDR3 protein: CASRGVGVHGYTF
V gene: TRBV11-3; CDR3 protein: CASSNGDGQETQYF
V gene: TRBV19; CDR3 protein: CASNVGEDAGELFF
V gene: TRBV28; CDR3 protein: CASSLGTHPEYF
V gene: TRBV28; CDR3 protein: CASSDSGTGTEAFF
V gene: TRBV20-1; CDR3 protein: CSASRGQGDVGAKNIQYF
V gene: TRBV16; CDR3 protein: CASSQSGALNYGYTF
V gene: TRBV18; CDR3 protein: CASSPPGGTFYEQYF
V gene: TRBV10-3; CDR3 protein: CAIKKGAGGNEQYF
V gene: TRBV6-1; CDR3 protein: CASSEPLDSVRGYTF
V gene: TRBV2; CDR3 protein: CASSENRAGGNQPQHF
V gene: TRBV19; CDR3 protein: CASSSQPGQLYEQYF
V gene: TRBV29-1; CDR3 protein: CSVTGVNTGELFF
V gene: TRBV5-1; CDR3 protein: CASSAPGLETQYF